One sample yielded the 25 T cell receptor beta chains listed below, sequenced in a study of T cells after yellow fever vaccination. Using its own MiXCR run on the 5' RACE reads, TCRdb lists one record per CDR3 protein. Altogether a few hundred thousand distinct CDR3 sequences are present, 15% to 20% being singletons, with the ten largest covering 13% to 15%. This specimen was PBMCs, taken 15 days after the yellow fever booster vaccination. These receptors originate from a man in his thirties or forties who received the YFV17D yellow fever vaccine.

In its sample, this clonotype was seen a few times. V is TRBV20-1 and J is TRBJ2-5; D is possibly TRBD1 (5 bases). V lost 6 bases and J lost 4, with 9 bases in between. This CDR3 is built from 11 residues. The germline CDR1 and CDR2 sequences are DFQATT and SNEGSKA (reference sequence). CDR3 sequence (DNA): TGCAGTGCCCCAGGGCTAGAGACCCAGTACTTC. As protein: CSAPGLETQYF.

This clonotype was recorded a few times. V usage is TRBV20-1 and J usage is TRBJ2-5; D uncertain. The germline V gene has CDR1 DFQATT and CDR2 SNEGSKA (reference sequence). This CDR3 contains 11 residues. The V end was cut by 0 bases, the J end by 10 bases, with 9 bases between. The CDR3 sequence: CSARDLWDQYF. CDR3 bases: TGCAGTGCTAGAGACCTATGGGACCAGTACTTC.

This clonotype was detected many times. The chain carries TRBV11-2 and TRBJ2-1; TRBD2 agrees at 9 bases. V lost 3 bases to trimming and J lost 5 bases; unmatched junction nucleotides: 5. CDR3 length: 15 residues. CDR1 is SGHAT, CDR2 FQNNGV, per germline. Written as DNA, the CDR3 is TGTGCCAGCAGCTTGGAGTTAGCGGGGGACAATGAGCAGTTCTTC. The encoded protein is CASSLELAGDNEQFF.

Only a few counts were recorded for this clonotype. This chain connects TRBV7-9 to TRBJ2-1, with D perhaps TRBD1 (5 bases). CDR3 length: 12 amino acids. The germline V and J ends were trimmed by 1 base and 8 bases, with 6 bases remaining between them. Germline lookup yields CDR1 SEHNR and CDR2 FQNEAQ (reference sequence). DNA for the CDR3: TGTGCCAGCAGCTTAGGGGGCTATGAGCAGTTCTTC. Its translation: CASSLGGYEQFF. The full variable domain, with the rest looked up from reference TRBV7-9 and TRBJ2-1, is DTGVSQNPRHKITKRGQNVTFRCDPISEHNRLYWYRQTLGQGPEFLTYFQNEAQLEKSRLLSDRFSAERPKGSFSTLEIQRTEQGDSAMYLCASSLGGYEQFFGPGTRLTVL.

The chain links TRBV18 to TRBJ2-1; 11 nucleotides align to TRBD1. This CDR3 has 14 amino acids. Trimming removed 6 bases from V and 6 bases from J; junction bases left unmatched: 4. Germline values: CDR1 KGHSH, CDR2 LQKENI. CDR3 sequence: CASSGQGATNEQFF. For the CDR3, the DNA is TGTGCCAGCTCCGGACAGGGGGCGACCAATGAGCAGTTCTTC.

In this sample, this clonotype turned up a few times. The chain employs TRBV29-1 and TRBJ1-2, with D maybe TRBD1 (6 bases). CDR1 is SQVTM, CDR2 ANQGSEA, per germline. Trimming removed 6 bases at V and 4 bases at J, with 15 bases between. CDR3 length: 13 residues. The CDR3: CSVTSRDIYGYTF. CDR3 sequence (DNA): TGCAGCGTAACTAGCCGGGACATCTATGGCTACACCTTC.

CDR3 protein: CASSPSGARSSYNEQFF. The DNA for the CDR3 is TGTGCCAGTAGTCCAAGCGGGGCACGAAGCTCCTACAATGAGCAGTTCTTC. The J gene is TRBJ2-1, the V gene TRBV19; TRBD2 matches 7 bases. V lost 5 bases to trimming and J lost 0 bases; unmatched junction nucleotides: 10. The CDR3 has 17 residues. In germline, CDR1 is LNHDA, CDR2 SQIVND (reference sequence).

This sequence joins TRBV5-1 and TRBJ2-5; D remains ambiguous. CDR1 and CDR2 from the germline V gene are SGHRS and YFSETQ. The germline V and J ends were trimmed by 7 bases and 4 bases, with 17 bases remaining between them. There are 14 residues in the CDR3. The CDR3 reads CASGRWPKLETQYF. The CDR3 nucleotides read TGCGCCAGCGGTCGTTGGCCCAAATTAGAGACCCAGTACTTC. Full variable domain (missing parts from reference TRBV5-1 and TRBJ2-5): KAGVTQTPRYLIKTRGQQVTLSCSPISGHRSVSWYQQTPGQGLQFLFEYFSETQRNKGNFPGRFSGRQFSNSRSEMNVSTLELGDSALYLCASGRWPKLETQYFGPGTRLLVL.

This rearrangement joins TRBV15 to TRBJ2-1; no reliable D call. Per the germline V gene, CDR1 is LNHNV and CDR2 is YYDKDF (reference sequence). Trimming removed 9 bases at V and 9 bases at J, with 9 bases between. The CDR3 is 10 amino acids. Written as DNA, the CDR3 is TGTGCCACGGCGATCGGTGAGCAGTTCTTC. This codes for CATAIGEQFF.

The chain uses TRBV7-2 and TRBJ2-7; D is uncertain. Trimming left V 5 bases short and J 1 base short, with 9 bases between. This CDR3 contains 13 residues. Looked up from germline, CDR1 is SGHTA and CDR2 is FQGNSA. The CDR3 protein is CASSQRASYEQYF. For the CDR3, the DNA is TGTGCCAGCAGCCAAAGGGCGTCCTACGAGCAGTACTTC. The full variable domain, its missing parts supplied by reference TRBV7-2 and TRBJ2-7, is GAGVSQSPSNKVTEKGKDVELRCDPISGHTALYWYRQSLGQGLEFLIYFQGNSAPDKSGLPSDRFSAERTGGSVSTLTIQRTQQEDSAVYLCASSQRASYEQYFGPGTRLTVT.

A single count supports this clonotype. This chain links TRBV2 with TRBJ2-3; D might be TRBD2 (5 bases). The germline CDR1 and CDR2 sequences are SNHLY and FYNNEI. Trimming took 7 bases from V and 1 from J, leaving 12 bases between them. CDR3 length: 14 amino acids. The CDR3 nucleotides read TGTGCCAGCAAACCTAGCTCTGGCACAGATACGCAGTATTTT. Translating gives CASKPSSGTDTQYF. Based on the CDR3 plus reference TRBV2 and TRBJ2-3, the full variable domain is EPEVTQTPSHQVTQMGQEVILRCVPISNHLYFYWYRQILGQKVEFLVSFYNNEISEKSEIFDDQFSVERPDGSNFTLKIRSTKLEDSAMYFCASKPSSGTDTQYFGPGTRLTVL.

V and J are TRBV15 and TRBJ2-7; no clear D gene. The CDR3 extends over 14 amino acids. With 1 base removed from V and 6 bases from J, the gap between germline ends came to 13 bases. Germline V gene sequence: CDR1 LNHNV, CDR2 YYDKDF (reference sequence). The CDR3 DNA reads TGTGCCACCAGCAGAGCCTCCTTTAGTGTCGAGCAGTACTTC. It translates to CATSRASFSVEQYF.

This clonotype was detected many times. CDR3 nucleotides: TGTGCCAGCAGCGAGACAGTATCCCTGTGGAAAGAGACCCAGTACTTC. Its translation: CASSETVSLWKETQYF. The chain combines TRBV5-5 with TRBJ2-5; a weak D match, TRBD1 (5 bases). The CDR3 is 16 residues long. Per the germline V gene, CDR1 is SGHKS and CDR2 is YYEKEE (reference sequence). With 4 bases removed from V and 3 bases from J, the gap between germline ends came to 19 bases.

This chain connects TRBV20-1 to TRBJ2-1, with D tentatively TRBD1 (5 bases). Trimming took off 0 bases at V and 9 bases at J, with 21 bases between the two ends. The V gene's germline CDR1 is DFQATT and CDR2 SNEGSKA (reference sequence). This CDR3 spans 16 amino acids. CDR3 loop: CSARDDEDNSRGEQFF. The CDR3 DNA is TGCAGTGCTAGAGATGACGAGGACAATAGTAGGGGTGAGCAGTTCTTC.

This chain joins TRBV3-1 and TRBJ2-7; D remains ambiguous. Looked up from germline, CDR1 is LGHDT and CDR2 is YNNKEL (reference sequence). This CDR3 has 14 amino acids. The V gene lost 4 bases and the J gene lost 3 bases, with 13 bases spanning the gap. This chain's CDR3 is CASSPGQVLYEQYF. CDR3 coding DNA: TGTGCCAGCAGCCCGGGCCAAGTCCTCTACGAGCAGTACTTC.

This chain links TRBV5-1 with TRBJ2-5; D gene uncertain. CDR3 size: 14 residues. Trimming stripped 0 bases from V and 5 bases from J, with 11 bases between. CDR1 and CDR2 from the germline V gene are SGHRS and YFSETQ. The DNA of the CDR3 is TGCGCCAGCAGCTTGGGACCGGGCGAGGAGACCCAGTACTTC. It yields the protein CASSLGPGEETQYF.

Notes on this clonotype: Its ends do not fully match the called genes, so a read error is possible. The chain joins TRBV5-4 to TRBJ2-2; no clear D gene. The CDR3 is 13 residues long. The V gene's germline CDR1 is SGHNT and CDR2 YYREEE (reference sequence). In DNA form, the CDR3 reads TGTGCCATCAGCTTGGCCCCACCGGGGGAGCTGTTTTTT. Translation gives CAISLAPPGELFF. Together with reference TRBV5-4 and TRBJ2-2, the CDR3 gives the full variable domain: ETGVTQSPTHLIKTRGQQVTLRCSSQSGHNTVSWYQQALGQGPQFIFQYYREEENGRGNFPPRFSGLQFPNYSSELNVNALELDDSALYLCAISLAPPGELFFGEGSRLTVL.

The chain joins TRBV5-1 to TRBJ2-1, with D perhaps matching TRBD2 (5 bases). The V gene's germline CDR1 is SGHRS and CDR2 YFSETQ. CDR3 length: 15 amino acids. With 1 base removed from V and 5 bases from J, the gap between germline ends came to 13 bases. This chain's CDR3 is CASSLSGNYNNEQFF. DNA for the CDR3: TGCGCCAGCAGCTTGTCCGGGAACTATAACAATGAGCAGTTCTTC.

The chain employs TRBV18 and TRBJ1-5, with 7 nucleotides matching TRBD1. The CDR3 consists of 13 residues. V was pared by 6 bases and J by 6 bases, with 5 bases of the junction left unmatched. Germline V gene lookup returns CDR1 KGHSH and CDR2 LQKENI. In DNA form, the CDR3 reads TGTGCCAGCTCTACCGCAGGGGGTCAGCCCCAGCATTTT. Its translation is CASSTAGGQPQHF. Full variable domain (missing parts from reference TRBV18 and TRBJ1-5): NAGVMQNPRHLVRRRGQEARLRCSPMKGHSHVYWYRQLPEEGLKFMVYLQKENIIDESGMPKERFSAEFPKEGPSILRIQQVVRGDSAAYFCASSTAGGQPQHFGDGTRLSIL.

The J gene is TRBJ2-2, the V gene TRBV14; 12 positions agree with TRBD2. Germline V gene sequence: CDR1 SGHDN, CDR2 FVKESK. CDR3 length: 16 amino acids. V shed 3 bases, J shed 7 bases, and the junction held 6 bases outside the gene matches. The CDR3 region is CASSHLAGGPVGELFF. CDR3 sequence (DNA): TGTGCCAGCAGCCACCTAGCGGGAGGGCCAGTCGGGGAGCTGTTTTTT.

This chain uses TRBV7-9 with TRBJ1-1, with TRBD1 matching over 8 bases. Germline V gene lookup returns CDR1 SEHNR and CDR2 FQNEAQ (reference sequence). Unmatched junction bases numbered 9, after V lost 5 bases and J lost 1 base. The CDR3 runs to 16 residues. The CDR3 nucleotides read TGTGCCAGCAGCGACCAGTTAGGACAGGGGAACACTGAAGCTTTCTTT. It yields the protein CASSDQLGQGNTEAFF. The complete variable domain, with remaining parts taken from reference TRBV7-9 and TRBJ1-1, reads DTGVSQNPRHKITKRGQNVTFRCDPISEHNRLYWYRQTLGQGPEFLTYFQNEAQLEKSRLLSDRFSAERPKGSFSTLEIQRTEQGDSAMYLCASSDQLGQGNTEAFFGQGTRLTVV.

This chain links TRBV5-1 with TRBJ2-1, with TRBD1 matching over 7 bases. The ends lost 0 bases at V and 2 bases at J; junction bases unmatched: 2. The CDR3 extends over 15 amino acids. CDR1 SGHRS and CDR2 YFSETQ come from the germline V gene. The CDR3 protein is CASSLVGQAYNEQFF. In DNA, the CDR3 is TGCGCCAGCAGCTTGGTAGGACAGGCCTACAATGAGCAGTTCTTC.

This clonotype turned up a few times. The rearrangement uses TRBV9 and TRBJ2-5, with TRBD2 matching 7 bases. V trimming: 2 bases; J trimming: 4 bases; junction bases outside the gene matches: 5. Per the germline V gene, CDR1 is SGDLS and CDR2 is YYNGEE. The CDR3 has 14 residues. CDR3 protein: CASSVGPGGETQYF. The CDR3 coding sequence is TGTGCCAGCAGCGTTGGGCCGGGGGGAGAGACCCAGTACTTC.

This sequence joins TRBV7-2 and TRBJ2-1; 7 bases are shared with TRBD1. Per germline, CDR1 SGHTA and CDR2 FQGNSA. The trim removed 5 bases at V and 10 bases at J, leaving 14 bases unmatched. CDR3 length equals 15 residues. The CDR3 DNA sequence: TGTGCCAGCAGCCCCTGGGACAGCTTTACCGGGGAGCAGTTCTTC. This codes for CASSPWDSFTGEQFF.

Only a few counts were recorded for this clonotype. This chain joins TRBV12-3 or TRBV12-4 and TRBJ2-1; D might be TRBD1 or TRBD2, each matching 5 bases. V was pared by 3 bases and J by 9 bases, with 12 bases between. The length of the CDR3 is 13 residues. The CDR3 DNA sequence: TGTGCCAGCAGTTTTCAGGGCGGGCGTGAGCAGTTCTTC. This sequence encodes CASSFQGGREQFF.